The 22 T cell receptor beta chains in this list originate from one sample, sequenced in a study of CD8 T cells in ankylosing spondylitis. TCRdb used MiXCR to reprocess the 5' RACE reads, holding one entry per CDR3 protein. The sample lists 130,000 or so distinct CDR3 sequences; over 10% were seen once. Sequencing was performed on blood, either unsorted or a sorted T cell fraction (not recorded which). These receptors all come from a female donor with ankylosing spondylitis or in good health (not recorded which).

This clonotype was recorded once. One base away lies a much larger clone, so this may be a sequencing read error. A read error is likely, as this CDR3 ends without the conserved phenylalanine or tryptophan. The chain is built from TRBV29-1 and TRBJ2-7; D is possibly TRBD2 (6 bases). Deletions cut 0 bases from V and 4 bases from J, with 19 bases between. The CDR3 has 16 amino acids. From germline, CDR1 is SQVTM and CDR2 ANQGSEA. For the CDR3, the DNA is TGCAGCGTTGAAGATCTTTCGGCAGCGGGCCGATACGAGCAGTACATC. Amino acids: CSVEDLSAAGRYEQYI.

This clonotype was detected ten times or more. DNA for the CDR3: TGTGCCAGCAGCGTATCACCAGGACAAGAGACCCAGTACTTC. Protein: CASSVSPGQETQYF. The V call is TRBV9, the J call TRBJ2-5, with no clear D. The CDR3 covers 14 residues. Per the germline V gene, CDR1 is SGDLS and CDR2 is YYNGEE. Trimming cost V 1 base and J 2 bases, with 9 bases left between them.

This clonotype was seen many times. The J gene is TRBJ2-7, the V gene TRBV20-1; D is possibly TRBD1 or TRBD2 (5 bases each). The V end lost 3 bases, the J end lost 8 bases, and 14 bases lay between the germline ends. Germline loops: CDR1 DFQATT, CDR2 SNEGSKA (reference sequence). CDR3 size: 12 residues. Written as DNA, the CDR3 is TGCAGTGCTAGTTGGATTCCGGGACAGCAGTACTTC. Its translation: CSASWIPGQQYF.

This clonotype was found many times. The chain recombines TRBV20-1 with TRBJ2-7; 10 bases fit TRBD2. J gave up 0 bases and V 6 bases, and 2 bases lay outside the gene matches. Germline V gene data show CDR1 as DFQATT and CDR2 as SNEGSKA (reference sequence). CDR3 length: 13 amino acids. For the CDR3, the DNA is TGCAGTGCGAGACTAGCGGGCTCCTACGAGCAGTACTTC. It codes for CSARLAGSYEQYF.

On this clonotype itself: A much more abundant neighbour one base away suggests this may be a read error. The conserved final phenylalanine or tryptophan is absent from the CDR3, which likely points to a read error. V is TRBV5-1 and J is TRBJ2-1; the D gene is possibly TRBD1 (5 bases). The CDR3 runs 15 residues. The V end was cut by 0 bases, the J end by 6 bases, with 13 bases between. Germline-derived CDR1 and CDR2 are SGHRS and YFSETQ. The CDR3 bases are TGCGCCAGCAGCTTGGGACAGTTGGGTCTCAATGAGCAGTTCTTG. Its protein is CASSLGQLGLNEQFL.

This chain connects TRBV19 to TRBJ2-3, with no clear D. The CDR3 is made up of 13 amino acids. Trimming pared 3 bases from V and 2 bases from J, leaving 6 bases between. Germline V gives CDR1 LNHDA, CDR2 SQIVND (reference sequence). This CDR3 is CASSMGSTDTQYF. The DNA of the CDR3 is TGTGCCAGTAGTATGGGGTCCACAGATACGCAGTATTTT.

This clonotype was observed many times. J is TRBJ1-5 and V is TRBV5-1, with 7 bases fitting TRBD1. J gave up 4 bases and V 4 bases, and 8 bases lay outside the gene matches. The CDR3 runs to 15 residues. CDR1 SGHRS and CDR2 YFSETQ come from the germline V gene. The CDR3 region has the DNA TGCGCCAGCAGCCCATCGCAGGGGGGGAATCAGCCCCAGCATTTT. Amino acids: CASSPSQGGNQPQHF.

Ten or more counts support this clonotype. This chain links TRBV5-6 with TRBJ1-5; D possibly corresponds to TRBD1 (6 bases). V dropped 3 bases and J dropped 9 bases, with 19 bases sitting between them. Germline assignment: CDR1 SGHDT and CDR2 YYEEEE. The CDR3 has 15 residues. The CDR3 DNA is TGTGCCAGCAGCTCGTCACGACAGGCCAAGGGGCCCCAGCATTTT. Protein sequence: CASSSSRQAKGPQHF.

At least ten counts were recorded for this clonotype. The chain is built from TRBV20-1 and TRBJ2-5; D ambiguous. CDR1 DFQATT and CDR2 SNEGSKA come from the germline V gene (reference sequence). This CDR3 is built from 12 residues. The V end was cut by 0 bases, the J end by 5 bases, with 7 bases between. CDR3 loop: CSARDRWETQYF. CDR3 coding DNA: TGCAGTGCTAGAGACAGATGGGAGACCCAGTACTTC.

As DNA, the CDR3 is TGTGCCAGTAGTAAGGACGACCCCGATGCTTTCTTT. Its protein is CASSKDDPDAFF. The rearrangement uses TRBV19 and TRBJ1-1, with D uncertain. Germline CDR1 LNHDA, CDR2 SQIVND (reference sequence). The CDR3 runs 12 residues. Between the trimmed V and J ends, which lost 4 bases and 11 bases, there was a span of 14 bases.

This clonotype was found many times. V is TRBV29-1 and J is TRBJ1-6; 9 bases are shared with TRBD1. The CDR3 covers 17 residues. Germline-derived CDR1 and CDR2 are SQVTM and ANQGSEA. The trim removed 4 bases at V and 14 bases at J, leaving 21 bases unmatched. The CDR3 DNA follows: TGCAGCGTTGGGGAGCCGGGACAGGGAGGGAAACTTTTGGCCCTCCACTTT. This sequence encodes CSVGEPGQGGKLLALHF. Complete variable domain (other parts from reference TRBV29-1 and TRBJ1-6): SAVISQKPSRDICQRGTSLTIQCQVDSQVTMMFWYRQQPGQSLTLIATANQGSEATYESGFVIDKFPISRPNLTFSTLTVSNMSPEDSSIYLCSVGEPGQGGKLLALHFGNGTRLTVT.

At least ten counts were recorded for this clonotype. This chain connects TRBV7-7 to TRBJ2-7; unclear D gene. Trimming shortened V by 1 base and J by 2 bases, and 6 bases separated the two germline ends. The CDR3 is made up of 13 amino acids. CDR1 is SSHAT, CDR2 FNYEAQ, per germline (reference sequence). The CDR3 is CASSLEPAYEQYF. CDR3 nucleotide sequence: TGTGCCAGCAGCTTAGAGCCAGCCTACGAGCAGTACTTC.

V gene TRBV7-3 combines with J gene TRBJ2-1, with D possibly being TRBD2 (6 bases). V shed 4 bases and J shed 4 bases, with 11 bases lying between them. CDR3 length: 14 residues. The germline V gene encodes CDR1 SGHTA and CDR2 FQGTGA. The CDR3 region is CASSSGLPYNEQFF. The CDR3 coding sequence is TGTGCCAGCAGCTCGGGACTGCCTTACAATGAGCAGTTCTTC.

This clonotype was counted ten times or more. The CDR3 here is CASSPTGHLREQYF. The CDR3 DNA reads as TGTGCCAGCAGCCCGACCGGACATTTGCGGGAGCAGTACTTC. This rearrangement joins TRBV9 to TRBJ2-7; weak D call: TRBD1 (5 bases). This CDR3 comprises 14 residues. The V gene's germline CDR1 is SGDLS and CDR2 YYNGEE. Trimming pared 4 bases from V and 7 bases from J, leaving 18 bases between. Using reference TRBV9 and TRBJ2-7 for the parts outside the CDR3, the full variable domain is DSGVTQTPKHLITATGQRVTLRCSPRSGDLSVYWYQQSLDQGLQFLIQYYNGEERAKGNILERFSAQQFPDLHSELNLSSLELGDSALYFCASSPTGHLREQYFGPGTRLTVT.

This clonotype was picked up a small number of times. The CDR3 DNA reads TGCGCCAGCAGCCGTGGGACAGACTCCTACGAGCAGTACTTC. This codes for CASSRGTDSYEQYF. The chain is built from TRBV4-1 and TRBJ2-7; 7 nucleotides agree with TRBD1. This CDR3 spans 14 amino acids. With V trimmed by 4 bases and J by 0 bases, 3 bases remained unmatched. CDR1 MGHRA and CDR2 YSYEKL come from the germline V gene.

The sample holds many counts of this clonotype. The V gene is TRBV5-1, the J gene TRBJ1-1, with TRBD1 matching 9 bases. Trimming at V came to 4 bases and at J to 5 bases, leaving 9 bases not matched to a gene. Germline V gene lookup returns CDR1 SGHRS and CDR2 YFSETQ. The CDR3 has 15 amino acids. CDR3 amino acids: CASSQGQGVFTEAFF. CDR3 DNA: TGCGCCAGCAGCCAGGGACAGGGTGTCTTTACTGAAGCTTTCTTT.

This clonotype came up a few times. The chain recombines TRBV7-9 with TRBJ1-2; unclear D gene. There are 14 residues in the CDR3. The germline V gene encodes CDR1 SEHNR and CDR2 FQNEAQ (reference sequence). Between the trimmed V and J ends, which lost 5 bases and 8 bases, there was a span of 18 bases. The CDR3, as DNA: TGTGCCAGCAGCCCGCGGGCCCTTATAGGGGGCTACACCTTC. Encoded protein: CASSPRALIGGYTF.

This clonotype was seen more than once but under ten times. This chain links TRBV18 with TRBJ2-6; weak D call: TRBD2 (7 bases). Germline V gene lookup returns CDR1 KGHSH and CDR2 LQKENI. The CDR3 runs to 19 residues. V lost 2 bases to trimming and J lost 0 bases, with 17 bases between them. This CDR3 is CASSPSTGRGLSGANVLTF. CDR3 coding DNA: TGTGCCAGCTCACCATCAACAGGGAGGGGTCTCTCTGGGGCCAACGTCCTGACTTTC.

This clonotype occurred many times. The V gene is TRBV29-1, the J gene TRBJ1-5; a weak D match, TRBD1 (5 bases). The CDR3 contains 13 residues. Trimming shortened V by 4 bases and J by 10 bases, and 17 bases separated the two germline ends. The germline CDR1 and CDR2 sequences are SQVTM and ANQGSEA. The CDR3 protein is CSVGRDAESPQHF. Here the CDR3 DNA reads TGCAGCGTTGGCCGGGACGCCGAATCCCCCCAGCATTTT. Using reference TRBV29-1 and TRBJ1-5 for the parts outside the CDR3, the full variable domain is SAVISQKPSRDICQRGTSLTIQCQVDSQVTMMFWYRQQPGQSLTLIATANQGSEATYESGFVIDKFPISRPNLTFSTLTVSNMSPEDSSIYLCSVGRDAESPQHFGDGTRLSIL.

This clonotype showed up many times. The DNA of the CDR3 is TGCAGTGCTAGATTAGGGGGCAGGTATCAGCCCCAGCATTTT. Amino acids: CSARLGGRYQPQHF. The rearrangement links TRBV20-1 to TRBJ1-5, with 7 bases aligning to TRBD1. Germline V gene lookup returns CDR1 DFQATT and CDR2 SNEGSKA (reference sequence). The CDR3 consists of 14 residues. The ends lost 2 bases at V and 5 bases at J; junction bases unmatched: 6.

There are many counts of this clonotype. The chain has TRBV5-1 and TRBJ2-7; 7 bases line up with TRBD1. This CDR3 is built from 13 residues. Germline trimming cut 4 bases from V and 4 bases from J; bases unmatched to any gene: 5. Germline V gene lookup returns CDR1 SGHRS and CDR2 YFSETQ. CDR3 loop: CASSKGQPYEQYF. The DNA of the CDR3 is TGCGCCAGCAGCAAGGGACAGCCGTACGAGCAGTACTTC.

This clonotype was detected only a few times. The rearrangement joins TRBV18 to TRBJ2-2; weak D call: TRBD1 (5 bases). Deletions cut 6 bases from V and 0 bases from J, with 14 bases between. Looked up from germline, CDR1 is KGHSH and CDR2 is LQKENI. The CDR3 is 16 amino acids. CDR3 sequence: CASSPLDNANTGELFF. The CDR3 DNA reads TGTGCCAGCTCGCCTCTGGACAACGCGAACACCGGGGAGCTGTTTTTT.